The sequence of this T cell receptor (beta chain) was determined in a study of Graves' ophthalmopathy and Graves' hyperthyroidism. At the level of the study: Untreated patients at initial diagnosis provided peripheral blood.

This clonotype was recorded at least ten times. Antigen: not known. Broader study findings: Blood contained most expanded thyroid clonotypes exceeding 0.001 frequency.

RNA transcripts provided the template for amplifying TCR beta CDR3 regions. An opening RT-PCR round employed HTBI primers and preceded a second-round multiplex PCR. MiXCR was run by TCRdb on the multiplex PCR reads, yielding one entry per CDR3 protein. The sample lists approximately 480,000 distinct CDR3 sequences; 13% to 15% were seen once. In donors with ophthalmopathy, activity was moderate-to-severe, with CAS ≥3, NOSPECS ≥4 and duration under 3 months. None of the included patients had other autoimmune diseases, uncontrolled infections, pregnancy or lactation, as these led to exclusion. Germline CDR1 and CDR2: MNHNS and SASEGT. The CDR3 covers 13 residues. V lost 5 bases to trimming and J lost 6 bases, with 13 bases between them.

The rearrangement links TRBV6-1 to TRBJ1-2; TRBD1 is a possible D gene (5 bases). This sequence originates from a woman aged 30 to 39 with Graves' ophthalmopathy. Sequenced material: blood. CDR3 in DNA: TGTGCCAGCAGTCAACGGACAAAGGATGGCTACACCTTC. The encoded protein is CASSQRTKDGYTF.